The T cell receptor (beta chain) described here comes from a study of blood T cell repertoires in COVID-19. Across the study: The United States, Italy and Spain were the sources of the acute and convalescent COVID-19 samples.

The CDR3 sequence is 12 residues long. Germline V gene data show CDR1 as MNHEY and CDR2 as SMNVEV (reference sequence). V lost 7 bases, J lost 9 bases, and 5 bases stayed unmatched. Profiled with immunoSEQ multiplex PCR; TCRdb holds only in-frame clones, not every one. In the table there are fewer than 300,000 clones, around four fifths of which are singletons. The sequenced sample was peripheral blood. The J gene is TRBJ1-2, the V gene TRBV27; 10 bases align to TRBD1. The TCR originated in a woman between 70 and 85 years old with active or convalescent COVID-19. The CDR3 spells CASIDRGPSYTF. CDR3 DNA: TGTGCCAGCATTGACAGGGGGCCTAGCTACACCTTC.